A selection of T cell receptor beta chains follows, all from one sample in a study of CD4 and CD8 cells across lung adenocarcinoma regions. MiXCR, run by TCRdb on the PCR reads, gives a single entry per CDR3 protein. The sample shows approximately 11,000 distinct CDR3 sequences, about 45% of them seen only once. The sample comprised CD8+ T cells from the margin of a lung tumor. Receptor source: a female donor with lung adenocarcinoma. The CD4 and CD8 labels of this study may be unreliable. CDR3s include the opening cysteine and the closing phenylalanine or tryptophan. D genes are given only for firm matches. Only part of the rows carry a size: once, few, many, or a class if the clone is expanded.

few,TRBJ2-1,TRBV30,.,CAWGELGNEQFF,TGTGCCTGGGGAGAACTAGGTAATGAGCAGTTCTTC
.,TRBJ2-1,TRBV10-3,TRBD2,CAISESLAAAVNNEQFF,TGTGCCATCAGTGAGTCCCTAGCGGCAGCGGTGAACAATGAGCAGTTCTTC
medium-sized,TRBJ2-2,TRBV6-1,.,CASHRPRGGELFF,TGTGCCAGCCACAGGCCCAGGGGCGGGGAGCTGTTTTTT
.,TRBJ1-2,TRBV6-5,.,CASSFVTGSSYGYTF,TGTGCCAGCAGTTTTGTAACAGGGTCTAGCTATGGCTACACCTTC
.,TRBJ2-3,TRBV10-3,.,CAKSASKDTQYF,TGTGCCAAGAGTGCGAGCAAAGATACGCAGTATTTT
many,TRBJ1-2,TRBV25-1,.,CASSDDWALWVGYSGYTF,TGTGCCAGCAGTGATGATTGGGCCCTCTGGGTGGGCTATTCTGGCTACACCTTC
.,TRBJ2-3,TRBV6-1,.,CAGSGGCSKETQYF,TGTGCGGGCAGTGGGGGCTGTAGCAAAGAGACGCAGTATTTC
.,TRBJ2-1,TRBV6-1,.,CASRAGSINKQFF,TGTGCCAGCAGGGCCGGCAGCATCAATAAGCAGTTTTTT
few,TRBJ2-6,TRBV6-1,TRBD1,CASKGQFISGANVLTF,TGTGCCAGCAAGGGACAGTTCATCTCTGGGGCCAACGTCCTGACTTTC
.,TRBJ2-6,TRBV6-1,.,CASQTSWSGAEDTQYF,TGTGCCAGCCAGACCTCTTGGAGCGGTGCCGAAGATACGCAGTACTTT
many,TRBJ2-1,TRBV12-3/TRBV12-4,TRBD2,CASSRHEGGSYEQFF,TGTGCCAGCAGCCGGCACGAGGGAGGGTCCTACGAGCAGTTCTTC
.,TRBJ2-7,TRBV6-1,.,CGSRAVGNNEQYF,TGTGGCAGCAGGGCTGTGGGCAACAATGAGCAGTACTTC
.,TRBJ1-2,TRBV6-5,TRBD1,CASSSPDRAGYGYTF,TGTGCCAGCAGTTCTCCGGACAGGGCGGGCTATGGCTACACCTTC
.,TRBJ1-5,TRBV4-1,.,CASSNAGTDYNQPQHF,TGCGCCAGCAGCAATGCGGGGACCGACTACAATCAGCCCCAGCATTTT
.,TRBJ2-3,TRBV7-2,TRBD2,CASSLGTSGTKDTQYF,TGTGCCAGCAGCCTAGGGACTAGCGGGACCAAAGATACGCAGTATTTT
few,TRBJ2-2,TRBV20-1,TRBD2,CSASTRGAPGELFF,TGCAGTGCTAGTACGCGGGGGGCGCCCGGGGAGCTGTTTTTT
few,TRBJ2-2,TRBV7-8,.,CASSLTPQGNTGELFF,TGTGCCAGCAGCTTAACCCCACAGGGGAACACCGGGGAGCTGTTTTTT
.,TRBJ2-4,TRBV6-1,TRBD1,CASSEDREILAKNIQYF,TGTGCCAGCAGTGAGGACAGGGAGATTTTAGCCAAAAACATTCAGTACTTC
.,TRBJ2-5,TRBV7-3,.,CAGSLAGDKETQYF,TGTGCGGGCAGCTTGGCGGGGGACAAAGAGACCCAGTATTTC
few,TRBJ2-3,TRBV6-1,TRBD2,CASSVSGGGADTQYF,TGTGCCAGCAGTGTAAGCGGGGGTGGGGCAGATACGCAGTATTTT
medium-sized,TRBJ2-1,TRBV27,.,CASSTTGTNEQFF,TGTGCCAGCAGTACCACAGGTACCAATGAGCAGTTCTTC
.,TRBJ2-1,TRBV11-2,TRBD1,CASSLFGQVDEQFF,TGTGCCAGCAGCTTATTCGGACAGGTGGATGAGCAGTTCTTC
.,TRBJ1-5,TRBV4-2,.,CASSQLGGNQPQHF,TGTGCCAGCAGCCAATTAGGGGGGAATCAGCCCCAGCATTTT
many,TRBJ2-5,TRBV10-3,TRBD2,CAISESMARGEETQYF,TGTGCCATCAGTGAGTCGATGGCTCGGGGGGAAGAGACCCAGTACTTC
few,TRBJ2-1,TRBV6-5,TRBD1,CASSYRQGTNEQFF,TGTGCCAGCAGTTACAGACAGGGAACCAATGAGCAGTTCTTC
few,TRBJ2-1,TRBV10-1,TRBD2,CASSSGLAGYNEQFF,TGCGCCAGCTCAAGTGGACTAGCGGGATACAATGAGCAGTTCTTC
medium-sized,TRBJ2-5,TRBV6-5,TRBD1,CASRLTGERETQYF,TGTGCCAGCAGATTGACAGGGGAGCGAGAGACCCAGTACTTC
many,TRBJ2-2,TRBV10-1,.,CASSESRGAGTGELFF,TGCGCCAGCAGTGAGTCGAGGGGGGCTGGGACCGGGGAGCTGTTTTTT
.,TRBJ1-1,TRBV30,.,CAWRSGTRTEAFF,TGTGCCTGGAGGTCCGGGACGAGGACTGAAGCTTTCTTT
.,TRBJ2-2,TRBV27,.,CASSLYGKSTDEQFF,TGTGCCAGCAGTTTATACGGGAAGAGCACCGATGAGCAGTTTTTT
few,TRBJ2-2,TRBV7-7,.,CASSQIIAGELFF,TGTGCTAGCAGCCAAATCATAGCCGGGGAGCTGTTTTTT
.,TRBJ2-5,TRBV10-1,.,CASSESSDQETQYF,TGCGCCAGCAGTGAGTCGTCAGACCAAGAGACCCAGTACTTC
.,TRBJ2-7,TRBV7-6,TRBD1,CASSLGTGSTYEQYF,TGTGCCAGCAGCTTAGGGACAGGATCAACCTACGAGCAGTACTTC
few,TRBJ2-1,TRBV6-1,TRBD2,CASRTLSSGGYYEQFF,TGTGCCAGCAGAACCCTTTCTAGCGGGGGGTACTACGAGCAGTTCTTC
medium-sized,TRBJ2-3,TRBV6-5,.,CASSYSGLGTDTQYF,TGTGCCAGCAGTTACTCTGGTCTTGGGACAGATACGCAGTATTTT
many,TRBJ2-1,TRBV7-2,.,CASSLDSQETQFF,TGTGCCAGCAGCTTAGACAGTCAAGAGACCCAGTTCTTC
many,TRBJ1-5,TRBV7-2,TRBD1,CASSPGQFNQPQHF,TGTGCCAGCAGCCCGGGACAGTTCAATCAGCCCCAGCATTTT
.,TRBJ2-3,TRBV11-3,.,CASSHRGTDTQYF,TGTGCCAGCAGCCACCGAGGGACAGATACGCAGTATTTT
.,TRBJ2-3,TRBV6-5,.,CASSWLVGVPDTQYF,TGTGCCAGCAGTTGGCTAGTGGGTGTTCCAGACACTCAGTACTTT
.,TRBJ1-2,TRBV2,.,CASCDREGYGYTF,TGTGCCAGCTGTGACCGGGAGGGCTATGGCTACACCTTC
.,TRBJ2-3,TRBV9,.,CASSVAGTDTQYF,TGTGCCAGCAGCGTAGCGGGCACAGATACGCAGTATTTT
.,TRBJ2-3,TRBV6-1,.,CASSDLEPYDAQYF,TGTGCCAGCAGTGATTTGGAGCCTTACGATGCGCAGTATTTC
.,TRBJ2-5,TRBV10-2,TRBD2,CASRDLAGSTETQYF,TGCGCCAGCAGAGATCTAGCGGGGAGCACAGAGACCCAGTACTTC
.,TRBJ1-2,TRBV12-3/TRBV12-4,.,CASSFGGLNTDYTF,TGTGCCAGCAGTTTCGGGGGGCTGAACACTGACTATACCTTT
once,TRBJ2-2,TRBV12-3/TRBV12-4,.,CASSLNGDTGELFF,TGTGCCAGCAGTTTAAATGGGGACACCGGGGAGCTGTTTTTT
many,TRBJ2-3,TRBV4-1,.,CASSHPGTRTDTQYF,TGCGCCAGCAGCCACCCCGGGACACGCACAGATACGCAGTATTTT
.,TRBJ2-3,TRBV6-1,.,CASSQAVSIETQYF,TGTGCCAGCAGCCAGGCTGTAAGCATCGAGACGCAGTATTTT
.,TRBJ2-5,TRBV11-3,.,CASSLGPEETQYF,TGTGCCAGCAGCTTAGGCCCAGAGGAGACCCAGTACTTC
medium-sized,TRBJ2-1,TRBV7-6,TRBD1,CASSSTGGGHNEQFF,TGTGCCAGCAGCTCCACAGGGGGAGGTCACAATGAGCAGTTCTTC
.,TRBJ2-5,TRBV7-9,TRBD2,CASSLAVGLAGGKQETQYF,TGTGCCAGCAGCTTAGCGGTGGGACTAGCGGGGGGTAAGCAAGAGACCCAGTACTTC
few,TRBJ2-1,TRBV27,TRBD1,CASSRYDRVHEQFF,TGTGCCAGCAGTCGATATGACAGGGTTCACGAGCAGTTCTTC
medium-sized,TRBJ2-2,TRBV12-3/TRBV12-4,TRBD1,CASSVQGAIGELFF,TGTGCCAGCAGTGTACAGGGGGCAATCGGGGAGCTGTTTTTT
.,TRBJ2-7,TRBV6-1,TRBD2,CASSSAQWVGGAGEQYF,TGTGCCAGCAGCTCCGCGCAGTGGGTCGGGGGGGCCGGGGAGCAGTACTTC
few,TRBJ1-4,TRBV6-1,.,CASSEMWGGTNEKLFF,TGTGCCAGCAGTGAAATGTGGGGGGGCACTAATGAAAAACTGTTTTTT
.,TRBJ2-3,TRBV6-1,.,CASSPGAMTDTQYF,TGTGCCAGCAGCCCCGGAGCGATGACAGATACGCAGTATTTT